Reported below is one T cell receptor beta chain. The table came from immunoSEQ multiplex PCR; TCRdb's copy has only in-frame clones and leaves some out. The sample has roughly 34,000 clones; around 80% are singletons. The CDR3 is 13 residues long. The germline CDR1 and CDR2 sequences are SGHNT and YYREEE (reference sequence). Losses at the gene ends were 4 bases for V and 7 bases for J; bases not matched to a gene: 4. These data originate in a study of STAT5B mutations in CD4+ large granular lymphocyte leukemia. The sequence was obtained from a human donor in good health. The sequenced sample was CD4+ T cells from blood buffy coats. J is TRBJ2-1 and V is TRBV5-4; TRBD1 aligns across 8 bases. The CDR3 region has the DNA TGTGCCAGCAGCGTCCAGGGGGCGAATGAGCAGTTCTTC. Amino acid sequence: CASSVQGANEQFF.